The rows below give T cell receptor beta chains drawn from one sample of a study of cytomegalovirus exposure and HLA in healthy donors. The repertoire was sequenced with immunoSEQ multiplex PCR; TCRdb's copy has only in-frame clones and lacks some. Its table records 150,000 or so clones. The source material was PBMCs. Every receptor here comes from a woman aged 45-60 years in good health and CMV-seronegative. Both conserved end residues are part of each CDR3. D genes are given only for firm matches.

d_call	v_call	j_call	cdr3_aa	cdr3_nt
TRBD1	TRBV6-1	TRBJ1-3	CASRQGASGNTIYF	TGTGCCAGCCGACAGGGGGCATCGGGAAACACCATATATTTT
-	TRBV15	TRBJ2-5	CATSRGGHAGQETQYF	TGTGCCACCAGCAGAGGGGGTCATGCGGGGCAAGAGACCCAGTACTTC
TRBD2	TRBV19	TRBJ2-2	CASSTGLGIPGELFF	TGTGCCAGTAGTACTGGACTAGGTATCCCCGGGGAGCTGTTTTTT
-	TRBV7-2	TRBJ1-2	CASSLDGLGAYGYTF	TGTGCCAGCAGCTTAGACGGCCTAGGGGCCTATGGCTACACCTTC
-	TRBV2	TRBJ2-2	CASSADTGELFF	TGTGCCAGCAGTGCTGACACCGGGGAGCTGTTTTTT
TRBD1	TRBV29-1	TRBJ1-6	CSVSQGANSPLHF	TGCAGCGTGTCCCAGGGGGCCAATTCACCCCTCCACTTT
-	TRBV6-1	TRBJ1-1	CASSGAGNTEAFF	TGTGCCAGCAGTGGGGCCGGGAACACTGAAGCTTTCTTT
TRBD1	TRBV9	TRBJ1-2	CASSGQGGINYGYTF	TGTGCCAGCAGCGGACAGGGGGGGATTAACTATGGCTACACCTTC
TRBD1	TRBV5-1	TRBJ1-5	CASNRLDRRVDQPQHF	TGCGCCAGCAACCGCCTGGACAGGAGAGTAGATCAGCCCCAGCATTTT
-	TRBV19	TRBJ2-5	CASSITGSGETQYF	TGTGCCAGTAGTATAACCGGGTCAGGGGAGACCCAGTACTTC
TRBD1	TRBV6-5	TRBJ1-2	CASRPRGPYGYTF	TGTGCCAGCAGGCCCAGGGGGCCTTATGGCTACACCTTC
TRBD1	TRBV28	TRBJ1-2	CASSLEMQGDGYTF	TGTGCCAGCAGTTTAGAGATGCAGGGGGACGGCTACACCTTC
TRBD2	TRBV4-2	TRBJ2-3	CASSQGVAGVNTQYF	TGTGCCAGCAGCCAAGGGGTGGCGGGAGTGAATACGCAGTATTTT
-	TRBV5-3	TRBJ2-2	CASWIATGELFF	TGTGCCAGTTGGATAGCAACCGGGGAGCTGTTTTTT
-	TRBV7-2	TRBJ2-7	CASSLEARVNYEQYF	TGTGCCAGCAGCTTAGAGGCCAGGGTAAACTACGAGCAGTACTTC
TRBD2	TRBV5-1	TRBJ2-2	CASSGGLAEYTGELFF	TGCGCCAGCAGCGGGGGACTAGCGGAATACACCGGGGAGCTGTTTTTT
-	TRBV2	TRBJ1-2	CASSDPIYGYTF	TGTGCCAGCAGTGATCCCATCTATGGCTACACCTTC
-	TRBV4-3	TRBJ1-2	CASSQAGGSGYTF	TGCGCCAGCAGCCAAGCGGGGGGCTCTGGCTACACCTTC
-	TRBV11-3	TRBJ1-3	CASSIHSSGNTIYF	TGTGCCAGCAGCATCCACTCCTCTGGAAACACCATATATTTT
-	TRBV28	TRBJ2-6	CASSLPSSGANVLTF	TGTGCCAGCAGTTTACCCTCCTCTGGGGCCAACGTCCTGACTTTC
TRBD2	TRBV7-2	TRBJ2-7	CASRLAGVSEQYF	TGTGCCAGCAGACTAGCGGGAGTCTCCGAGCAGTACTTC
TRBD1	TRBV6-5	TRBJ2-7	CASSPTGWYEQYF	TGTGCCAGCAGTCCGACAGGGTGGTACGAGCAGTACTTC
TRBD2	TRBV28	TRBJ2-7	CASSWPSGRTYEQYF	TGTGCCAGCAGTTGGCCTAGCGGGAGAACCTACGAGCAGTACTTC
-	TRBV19	TRBJ1-4	CASSMNRGLNEKLFF	TGTGCCAGTAGTATGAATCGCGGGCTAAATGAAAAACTGTTTTTT
TRBD1	TRBV7-9	TRBJ2-3	CASSLALTGAYTDTQYF	TGTGCCAGCAGCTTAGCTCTTACAGGGGCGTACACAGATACGCAGTATTTT
TRBD1	TRBV30	TRBJ2-7	CAWSRGLLYEQYF	TGTGCCTGGAGCAGGGGGCTCCTCTACGAGCAGTACTTC
-	TRBV5-1	TRBJ2-7	CASSLSGPYEQYF	TGCGCCAGCAGCTTAAGCGGACCCTACGAGCAGTACTTC
-	TRBV30	TRBJ1-5	CAWSGGSYNQPQHF	TGTGCCTGGAGTGGAGGCAGCTACAATCAGCCCCAGCATTTT
-	TRBV5-5	TRBJ2-2	CASSLTVHTGELFF	TGTGCCAGCAGCCTGACAGTCCACACCGGGGAGCTGTTTTTT
-	TRBV5-1	TRBJ2-3	CATGLGLSTDTQYF	TGCGCCACCGGGCTTGGACTAAGCACAGATACGCAGTATTTT
-	TRBV19	TRBJ1-1	CASSIVGGYESEAFF	TGTGCCAGTAGTATCGTTGGAGGGTATGAATCTGAAGCTTTCTTT
-	TRBV2	TRBJ1-2	CASTGELNLSGYTF	TGTGCCAGCACAGGGGAATTAAATCTGAGTGGCTACACCTTC
-	TRBV7-2	TRBJ1-2	CASSLGSTDYGYTF	TGTGCCAGCAGCTTAGGGAGTACGGACTATGGCTACACCTTC
-	TRBV25-1	TRBJ1-2	CASSPHGIGYTF	TGTGCCAGCAGTCCCCACGGGATAGGCTACACCTTC
-	TRBV6-1	TRBJ2-7	CASSEQGQQYF	TGTGCCAGCAGTGAACAGGGTCAGCAGTACTTC
TRBD2	TRBV2	TRBJ2-3	CASLAGGSTDTQYF	TGTGCCAGTTTAGCGGGGGGGAGCACAGATACGCAGTATTTT
TRBD1	TRBV5-1	TRBJ2-5	CASSIWTGQETQYF	TGCGCCAGCAGCATTTGGACAGGGCAAGAGACCCAGTACTTC
-	TRBV6-4	TRBJ1-6	CASSDSVGNSPLHF	TGTGCCAGCAGTGACTCGGTCGGTAATTCACCCCTCCACTTT
TRBD1	TRBV6-5	TRBJ2-7	CASSYSTGGEQYF	TGTGCCAGCAGTTACTCGACAGGGGGCGAGCAGTACTTC
-	TRBV5-4	TRBJ2-2	CASSLARSSNTGELFF	TGTGCCAGCAGCTTGGCTAGATCCTCGAACACCGGGGAGCTGTTTTTT
-	TRBV30	TRBJ2-2	CAWSVKGGGELFF	TGTGCCTGGAGTGTCAAGGGAGGCGGGGAGCTGTTTTTT
TRBD2	TRBV6-6	TRBJ2-1	CASSYPGLAGADEQFF	TGTGCCAGCAGTTATCCTGGACTAGCGGGAGCGGACGAGCAGTTCTTC
-	TRBV28	TRBJ2-7	CASSPPEGRYSYEQYF	TGTGCCAGCAGTCCCCCAGAGGGCCGATACTCCTACGAGCAGTACTTC
TRBD1	TRBV6-6	TRBJ1-1	CASSAGGEAFF	TGTGCCAGCAGTGCAGGGGGGGAAGCTTTCTTT
-	TRBV5-1	TRBJ2-7	CASSLATGAYEQYF	TGCGCCAGCAGCTTAGCTACAGGAGCCTACGAGCAGTACTTC
TRBD1	TRBV7-2	TRBJ1-2	CASSLGRQGYGYTF	TGTGCCAGCAGCTTAGGAAGACAGGGCTACGGCTACACCTTC
-	TRBV11-3	TRBJ2-2	CASSLDLTGELFF	TGTGCCAGCAGCTTAGATCTGACCGGGGAGCTGTTTTTT
TRBD1	TRBV28	TRBJ1-5	CASSPATGGNQPQHF	TGTGCCAGCAGTCCTGCCACAGGGGGCAATCAGCCCCAGCATTTT
-	TRBV27	TRBJ2-5	CASSSAPGSRSQTQYF	TGTGCCAGCAGTTCGGCCCCCGGGTCACGCAGTCAGACCCAGTACTTC